This paragraph reports one T cell receptor (beta chain). Its antigen remains unknown. This CDR3 has 16 amino acids. From germline, CDR1 is MNHNS and CDR2 SASEGT. The junction had 8 bases not matched to a gene; V was cut back by 1 base and J by 10 bases. The repertoire was sequenced with immunoSEQ multiplex PCR; TCRdb's copy has only in-frame clones and lacks some. Of under 150,000 clones detected, around 90% appear once; the ten largest clones hold just over 2.5%. The entry originates in a study of T cell responses to AZD1222 COVID-19 vaccine. Study findings and constraints: Donors were chiefly white British, with a greater number of females, and clonal diversity was perhaps underestimated.

Pooling was applied to second doses at about 4 or about 12 weeks. The chain joins TRBV6-1 to TRBJ2-1; 12 bases are a match to TRBD2. The input for sequencing was peripheral blood, taken 28 days after the second AZD1222 dose. This clonotype was obtained from an adult who received the AZD1222 COVID-19 vaccine. The CDR3, as DNA: TGTGCCAGCAGTGAAGGACTAGCGGGGGTCTCGTGGGAGCAGTTCTTC. Translating it yields CASSEGLAGVSWEQFF.